These 6 T cell receptor beta chains were all obtained from the same sample, sequenced in a study of T-cell memory formation after mild COVID-19. TCRdb independently ran MiXCR on the 5' RACE reads; one entry per CDR3 protein. Of about 390,000 distinct CDR3 sequences in the sample, about 17% are singletons; the top ten hold 20% to 25%. Sequencing was performed on PBMCs or a T cell subset sorted from them (not recorded which). All receptors derive from a man aged 18 to 30 who had mild COVID-19 (a few samples of this study predate the infection). Cell type and time point are not known.

This chain connects TRBV27 to TRBJ1-1; D call uncertain. V lost 3 bases and J 10 bases, leaving 18 bases between the germline ends. The CDR3 consists of 14 residues. Germline V CDR1 and CDR2: MNHEY, SMNVEV (reference sequence). CDR3 bases: TGTGCCAGCAGTTTGCGTTTGGGTACAGTCACAGCTTTCTTT. It is translated as CASSLRLGTVTAFF.

This clonotype appeared many times. This sequence joins TRBV6-4 and TRBJ2-3, with TRBD1 identical over 7 bases. V shed 8 bases, J shed 0 bases, and the junction held 11 bases outside the gene matches. The CDR3 totals 16 residues. Germline V gene sequence: CDR1 MRHNA, CDR2 SNTAGT. CDR3 sequence reads: CASAIQQGSSTDTQYF. Written as DNA, the CDR3 is TGTGCCAGCGCTATTCAACAGGGGTCCAGCACAGATACGCAGTATTTT.

The rearrangement joins TRBV28 to TRBJ2-1; unclear D gene. Deletions cut 10 bases from V and 1 base from J, with 17 bases between. This CDR3 comprises 15 residues. Germline V gene data show CDR1 as MDHEN and CDR2 as SYDVKM. CDR3 residues: CATIPESQSYNEQFF. CDR3 nucleotide sequence: TGTGCCACCATACCGGAGTCACAGTCCTACAATGAGCAGTTCTTC.

The rearrangement joins TRBV29-1 to TRBJ1-5; 8 positions agree with TRBD1. The V and J ends lost 4 bases and 6 bases, in that order; junction bases with no gene match: 5. Germline V gene lookup returns CDR1 SQVTM and CDR2 ANQGSEA. The CDR3 totals 13 residues. The CDR3 sequence: CSVAGQGGQPQHF. In DNA, the CDR3 is TGCAGCGTTGCCGGACAGGGAGGTCAGCCCCAGCATTTT.

This rearrangement joins TRBV12-3 or TRBV12-4 to TRBJ1-2; perhaps TRBD1 as D (6 bases). CDR3 length equals 15 residues. Deletions cut 0 bases from V and 8 bases from J, with 16 bases between. The CDR3, as DNA: TGTGCCAGCAGTTTAGCCAACGGGGGCCGCCGAGGCTACACCTTC. This translates into CASSLANGGRRGYTF.

There are a few counts of this clonotype. The chain joins TRBV18 to TRBJ2-7; 9 bases map to TRBD1. Germline V gene lookup returns CDR1 KGHSH and CDR2 LQKENI. CDR3 length equals 14 residues. Unmatched junction bases numbered 6, after V lost 5 bases and J lost 4 bases. CDR3 sequence reads: CASSVDRGVYEQYV. The CDR3 DNA is TGTGCCAGCTCAGTGGACAGGGGCGTGTACGAGCAGTACGTC.